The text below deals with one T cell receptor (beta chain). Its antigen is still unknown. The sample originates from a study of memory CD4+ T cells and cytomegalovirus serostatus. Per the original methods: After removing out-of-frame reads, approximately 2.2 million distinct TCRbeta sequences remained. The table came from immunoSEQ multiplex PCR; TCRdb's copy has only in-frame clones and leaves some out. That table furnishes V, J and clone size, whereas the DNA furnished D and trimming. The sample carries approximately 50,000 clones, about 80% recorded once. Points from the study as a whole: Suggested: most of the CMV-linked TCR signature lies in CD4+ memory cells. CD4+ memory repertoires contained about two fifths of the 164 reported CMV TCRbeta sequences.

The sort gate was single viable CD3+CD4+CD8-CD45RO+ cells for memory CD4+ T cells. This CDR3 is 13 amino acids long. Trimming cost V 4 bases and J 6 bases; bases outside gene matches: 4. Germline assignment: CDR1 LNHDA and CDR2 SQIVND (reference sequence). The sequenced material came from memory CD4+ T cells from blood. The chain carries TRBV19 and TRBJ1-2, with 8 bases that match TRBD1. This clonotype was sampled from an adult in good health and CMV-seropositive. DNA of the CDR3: TGTGCCAGTAGTACGGACAGGGTAAATGGCTACACCTTC. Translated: CASSTDRVNGYTF.